This T cell receptor beta chain was identified during a study of CD8+ T cells in alopecia areata. General study results and limits: In lesional scalp, particularly from alopecia totalis/universalis, clonality was higher than in normal scalp.

CDR3 length: 13 amino acids. Germline-derived CDR1 and CDR2 are SEHNR and FQNEAQ (reference sequence). Trimming took 4 bases from V and 5 from J, leaving 11 bases between them. Researchers gathered lesional scalp punch biopsies and peripheral blood from patients with alopecia areata. Worth noting for this clone: Its specificity is unknown.

As the sequencing template, cDNA was produced by extracting RNA and reverse transcribing it. The method was immunoSEQ multiplex PCR; TCRdb's version includes in-frame clones alone and lacks a portion of them. The repertoire includes more than 100,000 clones, roughly three fifths of them detected once, and roughly 4.8% sits in the top ten. The starting material was CD4+ T cells sorted from blood, obtained at week 0. This TCR derives from a human donor with alopecia areata. This sequence joins TRBV7-9 and TRBJ2-5; possibly TRBD2 for D (5 bases). The CDR3 nucleotides are TGTGCCAGCAGCTACCCGGGCGGGGAGACCCAGTACTTC. Encoded protein: CASSYPGGETQYF.